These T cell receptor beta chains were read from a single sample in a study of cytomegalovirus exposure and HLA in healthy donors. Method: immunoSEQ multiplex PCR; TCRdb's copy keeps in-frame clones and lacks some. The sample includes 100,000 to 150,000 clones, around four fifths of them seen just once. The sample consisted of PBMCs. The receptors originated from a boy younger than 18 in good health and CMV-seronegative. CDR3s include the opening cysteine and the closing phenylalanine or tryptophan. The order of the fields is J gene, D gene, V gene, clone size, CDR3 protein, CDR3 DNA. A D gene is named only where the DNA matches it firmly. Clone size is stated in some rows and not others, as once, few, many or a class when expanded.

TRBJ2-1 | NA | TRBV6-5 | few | CASRGQNSYNEQFF | TGTGCCAGCAGAGGACAGAACTCCTACAATGAGCAGTTCTTC
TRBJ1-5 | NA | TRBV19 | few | CASSYSFGNQPQHF | TGTGCCAGTAGTTACAGCTTTGGCAATCAGCCCCAGCATTTT
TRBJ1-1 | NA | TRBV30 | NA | CAWSGRGYTEAFF | TGTGCCTGGAGTGGGAGGGGTTACACTGAAGCTTTCTTT
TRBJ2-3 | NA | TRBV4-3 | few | CASSPTEGATDTQYF | TGCGCCAGCAGCCCGACCGAAGGGGCCACAGATACGCAGTATTTT
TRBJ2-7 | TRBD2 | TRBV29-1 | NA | CSVEGASGDEQYF | TGCAGCGTTGAGGGAGCGAGCGGGGACGAGCAGTACTTC
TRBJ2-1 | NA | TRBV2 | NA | CASRHQTVNEQFF | TGTGCCAGCAGGCACCAAACGGTCAATGAGCAGTTCTTC
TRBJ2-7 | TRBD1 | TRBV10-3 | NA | CAISESPGQGAGEQYF | TGTGCCATCAGTGAGTCGCCGGGACAGGGGGCTGGAGAGCAGTACTTC
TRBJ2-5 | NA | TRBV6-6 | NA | CASSPRQAEKTQYF | TGTGCCAGCAGTCCTAGACAAGCGGAGAAGACCCAGTACTTC
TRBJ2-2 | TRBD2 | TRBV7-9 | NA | CASSLPGGNTGELFF | TGTGCCAGCAGCTTACCGGGGGGGAACACCGGGGAGCTGTTTTTT
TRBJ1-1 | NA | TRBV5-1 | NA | CASSLAQGFGTEAFF | TGCGCCAGCAGCTTGGCGCAGGGGTTCGGCACTGAAGCTTTCTTT
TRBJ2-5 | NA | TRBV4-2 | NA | CASSQGWDFQETQYF | TGTGCCAGCAGCCAAGGCTGGGACTTTCAAGAGACCCAGTACTTC
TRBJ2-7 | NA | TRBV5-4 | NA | CASSLGPGAYEQYF | TGTGCCAGCAGCTTGGGTCCGGGAGCCTACGAGCAGTACTTC
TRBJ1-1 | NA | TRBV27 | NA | CASSLIGAPDRKTEAFF | TGTGCCAGCAGTTTAATAGGGGCCCCGGATAGGAAAACTGAAGCTTTCTTT
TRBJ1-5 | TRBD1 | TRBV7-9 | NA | CASRPDRGYSNQPQHF | TGTGCCAGCAGACCCGACAGGGGGTATAGCAATCAGCCCCAGCATTTT
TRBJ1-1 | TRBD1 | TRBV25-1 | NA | CASSRLGQYTEAFF | TGTGCCAGCAGCCGCCTGGGACAGTACACTGAAGCTTTCTTT
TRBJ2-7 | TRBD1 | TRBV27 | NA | CASSYPGQGFYEQYF | TGTGCCAGCAGTTATCCGGGACAGGGCTTCTACGAGCAGTACTTC
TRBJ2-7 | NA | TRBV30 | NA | CAWSARPDGEQYF | TGTGCCTGGAGCGCGCGGCCCGACGGCGAGCAGTACTTC
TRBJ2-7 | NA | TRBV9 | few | CASSVGGTTLNYEQYF | TGTGCCAGCAGCGTAGGGGGGACAACGTTAAACTACGAGCAGTACTTC
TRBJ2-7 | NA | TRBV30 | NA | CAWRAPGQSYEQYF | TGTGCCTGGAGGGCACCGGGACAAAGCTACGAGCAGTACTTC
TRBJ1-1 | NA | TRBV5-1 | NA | CASSASGLPNTEAFF | TGCGCCAGCAGCGCGTCGGGACTTCCGAACACTGAAGCTTTCTTT
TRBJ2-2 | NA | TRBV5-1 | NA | CASSLEAGRNTGELFF | TGCGCCAGCAGCTTGGAGGCGGGACGCAACACCGGGGAGCTGTTTTTT
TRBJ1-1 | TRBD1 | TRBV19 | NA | CASTPPTGAEAFF | TGTGCCAGTACCCCACCGACAGGGGCTGAAGCTTTCTTT
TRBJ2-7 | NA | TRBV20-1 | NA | CSARAGDEQYF | TGCAGTGCTAGGGCCGGGGACGAGCAGTACTTC
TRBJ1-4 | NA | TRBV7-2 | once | CASSSDSQNEKLFF | TGTGCCAGCAGCTCGGACAGCCAGAATGAAAAACTGTTTTTT
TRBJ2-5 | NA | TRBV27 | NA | CASSLYEGTQETQYF | TGTGCCAGCAGTTTATATGAGGGTACCCAAGAGACCCAGTACTTC
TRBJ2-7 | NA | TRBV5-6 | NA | CASSLGTAVEQYF | TGTGCCAGCAGCTTGGGGACAGCAGTGGAGCAGTACTTC
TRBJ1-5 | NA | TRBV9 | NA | CASSVGPQSNQPQHF | TGTGCCAGCAGCGTAGGGCCGCAGAGCAATCAGCCCCAGCATTTT
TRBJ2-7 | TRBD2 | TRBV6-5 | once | CASSTLGSGIGEQYF | TGTGCCAGCAGCACCCTGGGTAGCGGGATCGGCGAGCAGTACTTC
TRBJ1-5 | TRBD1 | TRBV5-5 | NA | CASSLGTGLQPQHF | TGTGCCAGCAGCTTAGGGACAGGGCTTCAGCCCCAGCATTTT
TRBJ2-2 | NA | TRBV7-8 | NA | CASRTSVSPGELFF | TGTGCCAGCAGGACTAGTGTGTCTCCCGGGGAGCTGTTTTTT
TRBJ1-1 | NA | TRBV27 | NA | CASSRGSVNTEAFF | TGTGCCAGCAGTAGGGGGAGTGTGAACACTGAAGCTTTCTTT
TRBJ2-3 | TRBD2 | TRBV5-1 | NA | CASSLELAGGDTQYF | TGCGCCAGCAGCTTGGAACTAGCGGGAGGAGATACGCAGTATTTT
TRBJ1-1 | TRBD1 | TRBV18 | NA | CASSPQPTGAGTEAFF | TGTGCCAGCTCACCCCAGCCGACAGGGGCTGGCACTGAAGCTTTCTTT
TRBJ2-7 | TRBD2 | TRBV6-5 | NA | CASSPQREGPYEQYF | TGTGCCAGCAGCCCCCAGCGGGAGGGACCCTACGAGCAGTACTTC
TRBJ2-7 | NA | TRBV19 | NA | CASSIMQGEQYF | TGTGCCAGTAGTATAATGCAGGGCGAGCAGTACTTC
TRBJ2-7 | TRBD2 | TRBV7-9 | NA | CASSPTVAGFEQYF | TGTGCCAGCAGCCCTACTGTAGCGGGATTTGAGCAGTACTTC
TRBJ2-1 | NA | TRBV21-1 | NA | CASLPEDEQFF | TGTGCCAGCCTCCCGGAGGATGAGCAGTTCTTC
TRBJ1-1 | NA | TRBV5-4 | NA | CASSLASRGMNTEAFF | TGTGCCAGCAGCTTGGCCTCAAGGGGCATGAACACTGAAGCTTTCTTT
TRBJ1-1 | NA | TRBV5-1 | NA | CASSRGRGVNTEAFF | TGCGCCAGCAGCCGGGGGAGGGGGGTAAACACTGAAGCTTTCTTT
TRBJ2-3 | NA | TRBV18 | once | CASSLPEGWSTDTQYF | TGTGCCAGCTCACTCCCCGAGGGATGGAGCACAGATACGCAGTATTTT
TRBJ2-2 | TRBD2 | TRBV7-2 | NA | CASSPTSGGTGELFF | TGTGCCAGCAGCCCAACTAGCGGGGGCACCGGGGAGCTGTTTTTT
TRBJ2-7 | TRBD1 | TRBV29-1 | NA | CSTRGTGASYEQYF | TGCAGCACAAGGGGGACAGGGGCCTCCTACGAGCAGTACTTC
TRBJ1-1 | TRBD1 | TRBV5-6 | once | CASSLVTGGRTEAFF | TGTGCCAGCAGCTTGGTAACAGGGGGACGGACTGAAGCTTTCTTT
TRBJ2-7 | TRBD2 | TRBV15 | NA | CATGSVAGRVLPEYF | TGTGCCACGGGCTCTGTAGCGGGAAGAGTTCTGCCCGAGTACTTC
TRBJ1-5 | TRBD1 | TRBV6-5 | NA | CASCRTGGQPQHF | TGTGCCAGCTGCCGGACAGGGGGTCAGCCCCAGCATTTT
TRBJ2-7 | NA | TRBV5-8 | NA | CASSPGQGLWEQYF | TGTGCCAGCAGCCCAGGGCAGGGCCTTTGGGAGCAGTACTTC
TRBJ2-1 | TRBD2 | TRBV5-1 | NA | CASSRASSGELNRDEQFF | TGCGCCAGCAGCCGAGCGTCTAGCGGGGAACTGAATCGGGATGAGCAGTTCTTC
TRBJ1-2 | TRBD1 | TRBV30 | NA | CAWDRETDGYTF | TGTGCCTGGGACAGGGAAACGGATGGCTACACCTTC
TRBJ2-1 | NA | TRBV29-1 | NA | CSVVSNEQFF | TGCAGCGTTGTCAGCAATGAGCAGTTCTTC
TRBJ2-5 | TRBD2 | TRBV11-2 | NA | CASSLEGLAGLKETQYF | TGTGCCAGCAGCTTAGAGGGACTAGCGGGACTAAAAGAGACCCAGTACTTC
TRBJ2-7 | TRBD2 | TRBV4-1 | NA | CASSQVKGGLGEQYF | TGCGCCAGCAGCCAAGTCAAGGGAGGGTTGGGGGAGCAGTACTTC
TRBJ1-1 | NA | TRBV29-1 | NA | CSVGGSGAGTEAFF | TGCAGCGTTGGTGGCTCAGGAGCGGGCACTGAAGCTTTCTTT
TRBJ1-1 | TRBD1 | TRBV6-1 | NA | CASIAGGDSAFF | TGTGCCAGCATCGCAGGGGGCGATTCGGCTTTCTTT
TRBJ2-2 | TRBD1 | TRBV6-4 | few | CASSDTGDEAGELFF | TGTGCCAGCAGTGACACAGGGGATGAGGCCGGGGAGCTGTTTTTT
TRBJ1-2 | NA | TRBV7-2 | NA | CASSLEVLGGAGYTF | TGTGCCAGCAGCTTAGAGGTTCTGGGTGGGGCTGGCTACACCTTC
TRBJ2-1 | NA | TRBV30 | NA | CALSSYNEQFF | TGTGCCCTTAGCTCCTACAATGAGCAGTTCTTC
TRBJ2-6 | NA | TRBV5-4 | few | CASSLGEDLANVLTF | TGTGCCAGCAGCTTGGGAGAGGACTTGGCCAACGTCCTGACTTTC
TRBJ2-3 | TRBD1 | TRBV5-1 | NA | CASFRDRGTDTQYF | TGCGCCAGCTTCCGGGACAGGGGGACAGATACGCAGTATTTT